This note documents a single T cell receptor beta chain sequence. The antigen is undetermined. The data were obtained in a study of cytomegalovirus exposure and HLA in healthy donors. Study-wide results and limits: The classifier was said to identify cytomegalovirus status with high specificity and sensitivity. In vitro testing confirmed three CMV-associated chains as specific for CMV antigens.

The CDR3 runs to 15 residues. CDR1 SGHAT and CDR2 FQNNGV come from the germline V gene. V lost 6 bases, J lost 4 bases, and 9 bases stayed unmatched. The validation cohort, a group of 130 or so subjects, included the donors and was separate from the roughly 700-subject first cohort. Assay used: immunoSEQ multiplex PCR; TCRdb lists only in-frame clones, some missing. This sample has almost 200,000 clones, with roughly 81% found just once. The gene calls are TRBV11-2 and TRBJ2-7; 10 bases are a match to TRBD2. This TCR came from a young woman in good health and CMV-seronegative. Sequenced sample: PBMCs. The DNA for the CDR3 is TGTGCCAGCAGACTAATAGCGGGAGGAAGGTACGAGCAGTACTTC. Translated, it gives CASRLIAGGRYEQYF.